One TCR beta chain is described in this entry. This CDR3 contains 12 residues. In germline, CDR1 is SGHTA, CDR2 FQGNSA. V was trimmed by 1 base and J by 5 bases, leaving 3 bases between them. How the authors handled the data: Amplification from reference gene primers served as the basis for estimated nucleated cell counts. Assay: immunoSEQ multiplex PCR; the TCRdb copy retains only in-frame clones and omits some. V and J calls and clone size are as listed in that table; D and trimming were resolved from the DNA. The table has around 160,000 clones, roughly 88% seen once; the top ten hold approximately 1.3%. Participants were aged about 18 to 95 years, lived in 20 to 25 US areas, and enrolled virtually. In assigning cohorts, the study relied on participant-reported clinical history. The data were obtained in a study of blood T cell repertoires in COVID-19. Study context: Sites in the United States, Italy and Spain provided acute and convalescent COVID-19 samples.

The chain uses TRBV7-2 and TRBJ1-5; D ambiguous. This TCR came from a woman aged 25-40 years with acute COVID-19. Sequencing was done on a sample of PBMCs or T cells enriched from blood (not recorded which). The CDR3 protein is CASSLGDQPQHF. In DNA form, the CDR3 reads TGTGCCAGCAGCTTAGGAGATCAGCCCCAGCATTTT.